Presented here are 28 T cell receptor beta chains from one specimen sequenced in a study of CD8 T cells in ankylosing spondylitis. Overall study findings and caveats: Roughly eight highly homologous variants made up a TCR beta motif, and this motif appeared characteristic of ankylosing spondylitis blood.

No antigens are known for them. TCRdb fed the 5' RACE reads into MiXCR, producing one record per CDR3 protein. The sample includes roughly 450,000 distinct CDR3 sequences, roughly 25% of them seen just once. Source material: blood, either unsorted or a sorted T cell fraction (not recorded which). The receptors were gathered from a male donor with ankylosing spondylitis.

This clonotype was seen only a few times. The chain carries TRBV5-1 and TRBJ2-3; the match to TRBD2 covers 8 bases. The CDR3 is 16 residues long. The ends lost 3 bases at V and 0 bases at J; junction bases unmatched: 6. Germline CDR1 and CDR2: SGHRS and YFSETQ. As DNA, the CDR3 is TGCGCCAGCAGCTCGCTCCCTAGCGGGAGCACAGATACGCAGTATTTT. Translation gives CASSSLPSGSTDTQYF.

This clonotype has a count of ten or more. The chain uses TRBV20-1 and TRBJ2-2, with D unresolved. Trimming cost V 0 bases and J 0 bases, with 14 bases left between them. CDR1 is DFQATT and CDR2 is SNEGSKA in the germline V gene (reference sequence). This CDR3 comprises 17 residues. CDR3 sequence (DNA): TGCAGTGCTAGAGATGGAGAGAAACCCGCGAACACCGGGGAGCTGTTTTTT. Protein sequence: CSARDGEKPANTGELFF.

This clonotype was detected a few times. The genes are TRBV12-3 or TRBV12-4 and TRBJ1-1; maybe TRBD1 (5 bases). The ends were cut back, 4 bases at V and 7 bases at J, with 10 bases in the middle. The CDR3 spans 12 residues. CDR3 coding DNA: TGTGCCAGCAGTTATGGGGGATTTGAAGCTTTCTTT. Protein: CASSYGGFEAFF.

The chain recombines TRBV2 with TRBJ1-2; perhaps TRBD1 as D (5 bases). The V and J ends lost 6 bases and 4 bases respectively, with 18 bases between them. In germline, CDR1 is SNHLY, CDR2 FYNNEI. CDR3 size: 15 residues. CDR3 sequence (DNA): TGTGCCAGCAGGCCCGGGGCCGGGGAAGGCTATGGCTACACCTTC. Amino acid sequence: CASRPGAGEGYGYTF. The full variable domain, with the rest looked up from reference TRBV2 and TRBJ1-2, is EPEVTQTPSHQVTQMGQEVILRCVPISNHLYFYWYRQILGQKVEFLVSFYNNEISEKSEIFDDQFSVERPDGSNFTLKIRSTKLEDSAMYFCASRPGAGEGYGYTFGSGTRLTVV.

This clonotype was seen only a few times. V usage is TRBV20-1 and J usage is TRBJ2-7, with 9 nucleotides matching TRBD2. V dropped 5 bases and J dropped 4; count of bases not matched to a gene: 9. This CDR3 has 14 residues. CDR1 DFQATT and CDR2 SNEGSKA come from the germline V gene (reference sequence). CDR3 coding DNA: TGCAGTGCTCCTGAGACTAGCGGATGGTACGAGCAGTACTTC. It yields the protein CSAPETSGWYEQYF.

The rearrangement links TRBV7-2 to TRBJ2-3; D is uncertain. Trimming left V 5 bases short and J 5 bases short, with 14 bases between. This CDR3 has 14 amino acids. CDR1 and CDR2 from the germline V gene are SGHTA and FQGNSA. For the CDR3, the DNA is TGTGCCAGCAGCCAACTTGATTGGGGAGATACGCAGTATTTT. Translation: CASSQLDWGDTQYF.

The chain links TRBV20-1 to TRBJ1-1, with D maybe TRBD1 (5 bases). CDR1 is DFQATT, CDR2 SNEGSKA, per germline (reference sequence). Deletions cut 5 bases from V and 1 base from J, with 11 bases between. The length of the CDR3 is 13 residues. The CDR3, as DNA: TGCAGTGCTTTAGACAGTCCGAACACTGAAGCTTTCTTT. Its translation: CSALDSPNTEAFF.

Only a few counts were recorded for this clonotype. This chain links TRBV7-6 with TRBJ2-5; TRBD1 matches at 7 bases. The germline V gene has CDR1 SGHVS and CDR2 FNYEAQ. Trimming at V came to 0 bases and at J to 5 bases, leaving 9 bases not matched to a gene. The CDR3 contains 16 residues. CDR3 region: CASSLARTGLGETQYF. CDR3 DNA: TGTGCCAGCAGCTTAGCCCGGACAGGTTTAGGGGAGACCCAGTACTTC.

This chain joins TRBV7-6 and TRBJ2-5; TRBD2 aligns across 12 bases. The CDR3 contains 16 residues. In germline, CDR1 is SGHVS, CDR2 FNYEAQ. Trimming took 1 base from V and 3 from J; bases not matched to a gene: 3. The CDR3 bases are TGTGCCAGCAGCTTAGGGACTAGCGGGATGGAAGAGACCCAGTACTTC. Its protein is CASSLGTSGMEETQYF.

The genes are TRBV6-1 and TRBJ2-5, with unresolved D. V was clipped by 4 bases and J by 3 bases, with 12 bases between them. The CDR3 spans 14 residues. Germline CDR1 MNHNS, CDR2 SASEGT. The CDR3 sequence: CASSVGLVEETQYF. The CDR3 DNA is TGTGCCAGCAGTGTTGGGCTAGTAGAAGAGACCCAGTACTTC.

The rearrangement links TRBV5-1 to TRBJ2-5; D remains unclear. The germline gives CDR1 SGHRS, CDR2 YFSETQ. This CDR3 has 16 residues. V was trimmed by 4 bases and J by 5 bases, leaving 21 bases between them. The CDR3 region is CASSLDRPPVIETQYF. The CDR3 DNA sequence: TGCGCCAGCAGCCTGGACCGACCTCCGGTTATTGAGACCCAGTACTTC.

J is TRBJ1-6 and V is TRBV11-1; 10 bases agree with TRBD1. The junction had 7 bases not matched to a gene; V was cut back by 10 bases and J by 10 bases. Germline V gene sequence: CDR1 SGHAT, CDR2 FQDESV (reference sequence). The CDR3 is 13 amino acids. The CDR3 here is CATGGQGDSPLHF. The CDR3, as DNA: TGTGCCACGGGTGGACAGGGGGACTCACCCCTCCACTTT.

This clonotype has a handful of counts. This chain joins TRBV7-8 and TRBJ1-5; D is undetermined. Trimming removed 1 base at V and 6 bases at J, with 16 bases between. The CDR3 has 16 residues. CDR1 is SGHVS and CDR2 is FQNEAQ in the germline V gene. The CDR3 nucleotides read TGTGCCAGCAGCTTAGGGAGCAGTGGCTGGGCTCAGCCCCAGCATTTT. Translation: CASSLGSSGWAQPQHF.

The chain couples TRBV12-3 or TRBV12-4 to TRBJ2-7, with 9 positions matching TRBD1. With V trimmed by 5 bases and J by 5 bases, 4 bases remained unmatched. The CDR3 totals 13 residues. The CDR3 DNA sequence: TGTGCCAGCAGTCGACAGGGGGGTAACGAGCAGTACTTC. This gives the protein CASSRQGGNEQYF.

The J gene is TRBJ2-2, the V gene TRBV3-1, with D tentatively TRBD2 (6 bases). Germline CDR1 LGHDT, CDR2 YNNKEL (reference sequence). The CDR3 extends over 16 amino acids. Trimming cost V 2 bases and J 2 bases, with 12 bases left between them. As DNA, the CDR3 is TGTGCCAGCAGCCAATGGGCTAGCGCTAACACCGGGGAGCTGTTTTTT. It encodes CASSQWASANTGELFF.

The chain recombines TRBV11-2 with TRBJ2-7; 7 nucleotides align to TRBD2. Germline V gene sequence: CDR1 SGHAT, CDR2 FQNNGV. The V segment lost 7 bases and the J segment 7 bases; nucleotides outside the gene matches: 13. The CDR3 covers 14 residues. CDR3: CASTLRAGAGEQYF. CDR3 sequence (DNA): TGTGCCAGCACCCTTAGGGCGGGAGCAGGTGAGCAGTACTTC.

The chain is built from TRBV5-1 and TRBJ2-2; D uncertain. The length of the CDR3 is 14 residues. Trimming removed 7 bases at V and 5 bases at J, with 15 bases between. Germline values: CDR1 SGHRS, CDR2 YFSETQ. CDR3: CASSLRMLTGELFF. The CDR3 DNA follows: TGCGCCAGCTCCTTGAGGATGCTGACCGGGGAGCTGTTTTTT.

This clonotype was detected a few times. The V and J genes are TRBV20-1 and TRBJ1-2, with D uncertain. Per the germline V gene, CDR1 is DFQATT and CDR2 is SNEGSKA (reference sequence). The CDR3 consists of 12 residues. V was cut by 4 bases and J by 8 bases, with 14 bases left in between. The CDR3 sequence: CSATGSPYGYTF. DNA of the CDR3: TGCAGTGCTACGGGCAGTCCTTACGGCTACACCTTC.

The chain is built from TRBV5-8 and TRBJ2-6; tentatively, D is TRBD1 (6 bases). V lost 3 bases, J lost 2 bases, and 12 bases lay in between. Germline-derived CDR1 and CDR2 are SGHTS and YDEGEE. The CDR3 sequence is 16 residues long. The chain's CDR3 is CASSSYRATGANVLTF. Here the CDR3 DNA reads TGTGCCAGCAGCTCCTACAGGGCTACTGGGGCCAACGTCCTGACTTTC.

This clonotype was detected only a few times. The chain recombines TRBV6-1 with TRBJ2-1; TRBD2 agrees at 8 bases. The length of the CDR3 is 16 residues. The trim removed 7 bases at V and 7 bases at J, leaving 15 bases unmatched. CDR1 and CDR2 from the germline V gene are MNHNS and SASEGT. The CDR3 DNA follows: TGTGCCAGCACGGGGGGGGGAGAGGGAAAGCGTAATGAGCAGTTCTTC. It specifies CASTGGGEGKRNEQFF.

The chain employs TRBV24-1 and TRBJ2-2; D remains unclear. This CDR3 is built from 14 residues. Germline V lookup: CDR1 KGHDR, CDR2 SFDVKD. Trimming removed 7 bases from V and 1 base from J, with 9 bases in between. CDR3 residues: CATRGSWNTGELFF. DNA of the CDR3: TGTGCCACCAGGGGTAGCTGGAACACCGGGGAGCTGTTTTTT.

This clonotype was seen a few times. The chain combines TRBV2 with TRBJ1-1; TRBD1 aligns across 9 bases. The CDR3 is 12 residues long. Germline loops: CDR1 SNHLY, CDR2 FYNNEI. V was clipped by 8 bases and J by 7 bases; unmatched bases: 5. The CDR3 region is CASFGQGNEAFF. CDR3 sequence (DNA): TGTGCCAGCTTTGGACAGGGGAATGAAGCTTTCTTT.

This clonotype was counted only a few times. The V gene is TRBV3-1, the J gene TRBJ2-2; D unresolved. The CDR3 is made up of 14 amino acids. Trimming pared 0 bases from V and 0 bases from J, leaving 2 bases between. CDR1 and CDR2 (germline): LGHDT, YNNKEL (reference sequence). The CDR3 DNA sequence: TGTGCCAGCAGCCAAGAACCGAACACCGGGGAGCTGTTTTTT. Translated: CASSQEPNTGELFF.

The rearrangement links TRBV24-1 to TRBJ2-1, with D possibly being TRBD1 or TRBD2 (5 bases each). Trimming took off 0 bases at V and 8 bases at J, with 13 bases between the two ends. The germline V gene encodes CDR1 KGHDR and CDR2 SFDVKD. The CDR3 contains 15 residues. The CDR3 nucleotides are TGTGCCACCAGTGATTTGCCAGGGAGATCGTATGAGCAGTTCTTC. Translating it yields CATSDLPGRSYEQFF.

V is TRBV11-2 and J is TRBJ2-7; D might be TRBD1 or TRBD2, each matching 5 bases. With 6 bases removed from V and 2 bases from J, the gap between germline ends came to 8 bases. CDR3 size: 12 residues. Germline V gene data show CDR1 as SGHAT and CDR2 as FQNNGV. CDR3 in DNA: TGTGCCAGCAGTTGGGGGACCTACGAGCAGTACTTC. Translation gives CASSWGTYEQYF.

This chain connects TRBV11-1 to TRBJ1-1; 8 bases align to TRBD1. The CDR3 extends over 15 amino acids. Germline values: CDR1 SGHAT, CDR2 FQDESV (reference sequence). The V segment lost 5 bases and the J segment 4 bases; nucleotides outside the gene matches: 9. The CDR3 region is CASSIQTGVPTEAFF. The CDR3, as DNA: TGTGCCAGCAGCATACAGACAGGGGTGCCCACTGAAGCTTTCTTT.

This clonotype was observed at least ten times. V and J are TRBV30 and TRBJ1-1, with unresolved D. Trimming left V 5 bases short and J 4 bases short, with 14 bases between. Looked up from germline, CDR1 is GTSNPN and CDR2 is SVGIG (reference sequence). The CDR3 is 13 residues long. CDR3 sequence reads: CAWRKSGSTEAFF. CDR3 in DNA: TGTGCCTGGCGGAAATCAGGAAGCACTGAAGCTTTCTTT.

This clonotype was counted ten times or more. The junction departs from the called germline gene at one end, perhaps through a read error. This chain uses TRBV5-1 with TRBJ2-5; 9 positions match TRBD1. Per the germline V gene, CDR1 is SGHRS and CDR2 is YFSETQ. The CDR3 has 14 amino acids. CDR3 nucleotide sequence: TGTGCCAGCAGCTTAGGGGGACAGGGAGAGACCCAGTACTTC. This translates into CASSLGGQGETQYF.